The 16 T cell receptor beta chains given below trace back to one sample, sequenced in a study of beta chain features in type 1 diabetes. Points from the study as a whole: In all four CD4+ subsets, TCRB CDR3 length was significantly, moderately reduced in type 1 diabetes.

Reverse transcription of all isolated RNA meant that expressed TCRB transcripts were sequenced. Profiled with immunoSEQ multiplex PCR; TCRdb holds only in-frame clones, not every one. The sample has more than 550,000 clones; 11% to 15% are singletons. These receptors' antigens are unknown. Input material: naive CD4+ T cells from blood. The receptors come from a man in his late teens or twenties with type 1 diabetes.

V and J are TRBV11-2 and TRBJ2-1; weak D call: TRBD1 (6 bases). Between the trimmed V and J ends, which lost 3 bases and 10 bases, there was a span of 16 bases. The CDR3 spans 14 residues. The V gene's germline CDR1 is SGHAT and CDR2 FQNNGV. In nucleotides, the CDR3 is TGTGCCAGCAGCTTGGCTGGCCGTAGGGGGGAGCAGTTCTTC. This encodes CASSLAGRRGEQFF.

This clone was observed a handful of times. The chain joins TRBV5-1 to TRBJ2-5, with TRBD2 identical over 8 bases. Germline-derived CDR1 and CDR2 are SGHRS and YFSETQ. V lost 0 bases and J lost 5; bases outside the gene matches: 15. The length of the CDR3 is 18 residues. CDR3: CASSLEASRGAPGETQYF. CDR3 DNA: TGCGCCAGCAGCTTGGAGGCGTCGCGGGGGGCTCCGGGGGAGACCCAGTACTTC. Full variable domain (rest looked up from reference TRBV5-1 and TRBJ2-5): KAGVTQTPRYLIKTRGQQVTLSCSPISGHRSVSWYQQTPGQGLQFLFEYFSETQRNKGNFPGRFSGRQFSNSRSEMNVSTLELGDSALYLCASSLEASRGAPGETQYFGPGTRLLVL.

This chain's CDR3 is CASKRVTGELFF. The CDR3, as DNA: TGTGCCAGCAAAAGGGTCACCGGGGAGCTGTTTTTT. The chain is built from TRBV6-1 and TRBJ2-2; D is unclear. V was shortened by 7 bases and J by 4 bases, with 7 bases between the two germline ends. Germline values: CDR1 MNHNS, CDR2 SASEGT. This CDR3 comprises 12 residues.

This clone came up a few times. This sequence joins TRBV5-1 and TRBJ2-7; TRBD2 aligns across 8 bases. The CDR3 has 16 amino acids. The V and J ends lost 0 bases and 3 bases, in that order; junction bases with no gene match: 8. Germline lookup yields CDR1 SGHRS and CDR2 YFSETQ. CDR3: CASSLGQAGDFYEQYF. CDR3 nucleotides: TGCGCCAGCAGCTTGGGGCAAGCGGGAGATTTCTACGAGCAGTACTTC.

The chain links TRBV12-5 to TRBJ2-7; D possibly corresponds to TRBD2 (5 bases). The CDR3 consists of 12 residues. From germline, CDR1 is LGHNT and CDR2 FRNRAP. The V and J ends lost 3 bases and 6 bases respectively, with 9 bases between them. The CDR3, as DNA: TGTGCTAGTGGTTTCCTCGGAGGCGAGCAGTACTTC. It yields the protein CASGFLGGEQYF.

The table lists this clone with a few counts. This chain uses TRBV6-5 with TRBJ1-5, with D unresolved. Germline-derived CDR1 and CDR2 are MNHEY and SVGAGI. V lost 0 bases, J lost 3 bases, and 9 bases lay in between. The CDR3 runs to 15 residues. CDR3 in amino acids: CASSYSRQTNQPQHF. The CDR3 DNA reads as TGTGCCAGCAGTTACTCCCGACAAACCAATCAGCCCCAGCATTTT.

A note on this clone: The sample has other DNA sequences that encode this CDR3 too. The chain joins TRBV30 to TRBJ2-3, with 14 bases lining up with TRBD2. After removal of 5 bases from V and 5 bases from J, the junction contained 6 bases not matched to a gene. The CDR3 consists of 15 residues. The germline V gene has CDR1 GTSNPN and CDR2 SVGIG (reference sequence). In DNA, the CDR3 is TGTGCCTGGCACGGACTAGCGGGGGGAAAAGATACGCAGTATTTT. Protein: CAWHGLAGGKDTQYF.

This clone occurred a few times. The chain employs TRBV7-9 and TRBJ2-4; D gene unclear. The CDR3 runs 14 residues. The V gene lost 4 bases and the J gene lost 0 bases, with 7 bases spanning the gap. Germline CDR1 reads SEHNR; CDR2 reads FQNEAQ (reference sequence). This CDR3 reads CASSSQIAKNIQYF. The CDR3 DNA is TGTGCCAGCAGCTCTCAGATAGCCAAAAACATTCAGTACTTC.

CDR3 loop: CAWSVSAGSRETQYF. CDR3 coding DNA: TGTGCCTGGAGTGTGTCAGCGGGATCTAGGGAGACCCAGTACTTC. The V and J genes are TRBV30 and TRBJ2-5, with 7 bases aligning to TRBD2. CDR1 and CDR2 from the germline V gene are GTSNPN and SVGIG (reference sequence). The CDR3 is 15 residues long. After removal of 0 bases from V and 5 bases from J, the junction contained 9 bases not matched to a gene.

The sample holds a few counts of this clone. The chain carries TRBV5-1 and TRBJ2-7, with D tentatively TRBD1 (6 bases). Germline V gene lookup returns CDR1 SGHRS and CDR2 YFSETQ. The length of the CDR3 is 14 residues. Trimming removed 6 bases from V and 2 bases from J, with 15 bases in between. The CDR3 nucleotides read TGCGCCAGCAACTGGGGGCCGAGTACCTACGAGCAGTACTTC. It translates to CASNWGPSTYEQYF.

This clone was counted between two and nine times. The gene calls are TRBV2 and TRBJ1-5; D remains unclear. Germline V gives CDR1 SNHLY, CDR2 FYNNEI. The CDR3 is made up of 14 amino acids. The V end lost 3 bases, the J end lost 5 bases, and 11 bases lay between the germline ends. CDR3 nucleotide sequence: TGTGCCAGCAGTGATCAGGTTGCGTATCAGCCCCAGCATTTT. It yields the protein CASSDQVAYQPQHF.

This clone was observed a handful of times. V gene TRBV5-1 combines with J gene TRBJ2-7, with D perhaps matching TRBD1 (6 bases). V shed 2 bases and J shed 0 bases, with 15 bases lying between them. CDR1 and CDR2 (germline): SGHRS, YFSETQ. The CDR3 spans 16 residues. CDR3 in DNA: TGCGCCAGCAGCTTAGGTCAGGGGTCCAGCTCCTACGAGCAGTACTTC. Translating it yields CASSLGQGSSSYEQYF.

This clone turned up a few times. The chain carries TRBV18 and TRBJ2-5; D might be TRBD2 (6 bases). This CDR3 has 14 residues. Germline V gene lookup returns CDR1 KGHSH and CDR2 LQKENI. With 3 bases removed from V and 1 base from J, the gap between germline ends came to 9 bases. CDR3 protein: CASSPPEGQETQYF. The CDR3 nucleotides are TGTGCCAGCTCACCCCCGGAGGGCCAAGAGACCCAGTACTTC. Based on the CDR3 plus reference TRBV18 and TRBJ2-5, the full variable domain is NAGVMQNPRHLVRRRGQEARLRCSPMKGHSHVYWYRQLPEEGLKFMVYLQKENIIDESGMPKERFSAEFPKEGPSILRIQQVVRGDSAAYFCASSPPEGQETQYFGPGTRLLVL.

There are a few counts of this clone. The V and J genes are TRBV29-1 and TRBJ2-5; no clear D. CDR3 length: 12 residues. V was trimmed by 6 bases and J by 3 bases, leaving 11 bases between them. Germline V gene sequence: CDR1 SQVTM, CDR2 ANQGSEA. The CDR3 loop reads CSVRPGEETQYF. CDR3 bases: TGCAGCGTGAGGCCGGGTGAAGAGACCCAGTACTTC.

The chain has TRBV4-1 and TRBJ1-2; unclear D gene. Deletions cut 0 bases from V and 2 bases from J, with 13 bases between. The CDR3 is made up of 16 amino acids. Germline lookup yields CDR1 MGHRA and CDR2 YSYEKL. As DNA, the CDR3 is TGCGCCAGCAGCCAAGAACCCGCTAAAAGGAACTATGGCTACACCTTC. Residues: CASSQEPAKRNYGYTF.

This clone was counted a few times. This sequence joins TRBV9 and TRBJ1-1, with 8 bases lining up with TRBD1. The V segment lost 0 bases and the J segment 11 bases; nucleotides outside the gene matches: 6. The CDR3 spans 13 residues. CDR1 is SGDLS, CDR2 YYNGEE, per germline. CDR3 region: CASSVEPRGPAFF. CDR3 nucleotides: TGTGCCAGCAGCGTAGAACCCAGGGGGCCTGCTTTCTTT.